One and the same sample provided the 9 T cell receptor beta chains below, sequenced in a study of beta chain features in type 1 diabetes (dated by TCRdb to between 2017 and 2018). Receptors were amplified or captured by the immunoSEQ multiplex PCR assay. All of the isolated RNA was reverse transcribed with the High Capacity cDNA Reverse Transcription Kit, so expressed TCRB transcripts were sequenced. TCRdb obtained this table from immuneACCESS and retained in-frame rearrangements with V and J assigned. These tables miss some clones; where compared with another copy, unresolved V genes account for less than half of the shortfall, and the remainder is unexplained. The sample has over 150,000 clones on record, approximately 8.1% of them singletons. The ten largest clones add up to less than 0.85% of the sample. Material: central memory CD4+ T cells from blood. These receptors all stem from a man between 18 and 29 years old in good health.

A few counts support this clone. The chain combines TRBV4-1 with TRBJ2-3; 7 bases agree with TRBD2. The CDR3 has 15 residues. From germline, CDR1 is MGHRA and CDR2 YSYEKL. The J segment lost 0 bases and the V segment lost 4 bases, leaving 4 bases of the junction unmatched. CDR3 loop: CASSPLAGSTDTQYF. The CDR3 DNA follows: TGCGCCAGCAGCCCCTTAGCGGGCAGCACAGATACGCAGTATTTT.

This clone was seen at least ten times. The chain couples TRBV30 to TRBJ2-7; 14 bases are a match to TRBD2. The CDR3 covers 14 residues. CDR1 is GTSNPN and CDR2 is SVGIG in the germline V gene (reference sequence). The J segment lost 7 bases and the V segment lost 6 bases, leaving 8 bases of the junction unmatched. Here the CDR3 DNA reads TGTGCCTGTTTTGGGACTAGCGGGGGCCTGGAGCAGTACTTC. Translation gives CACFGTSGGLEQYF.

This clone was detected only a few times. The J gene is TRBJ1-1, the V gene TRBV7-9, with D perhaps matching TRBD1 (5 bases). Per the germline V gene, CDR1 is SEHNR and CDR2 is FQNEAQ (reference sequence). Between the trimmed V and J ends, which lost 5 bases and 8 bases, there was a span of 12 bases. The CDR3 sequence is 12 residues long. In DNA form, the CDR3 reads TGTGCCAGCAGCAACGTGGGGGGAGAAGCTTTCTTT. It is translated as CASSNVGGEAFF.

This clone was counted many times. The chain uses TRBV19 and TRBJ2-2; the match to TRBD1 covers 9 bases. Germline-derived CDR1 and CDR2 are LNHDA and SQIVND (reference sequence). Trimming took 2 bases from V and 5 from J; bases not matched to a gene: 6. This CDR3 has 16 residues. CDR3 in amino acids: CASSISPGQGTGELFF. As DNA, the CDR3 is TGTGCCAGTAGTATATCCCCGGGACAGGGTACCGGGGAGCTGTTTTTT.

This clone was detected many times. The V and J genes are TRBV4-3 and TRBJ2-1; 7 bases agree with TRBD2. This CDR3 spans 13 amino acids. V lost 4 bases to trimming and J lost 15 bases; unmatched junction nucleotides: 12. From germline, CDR1 is LGHNA and CDR2 YSLEER. The CDR3 here is CASSPQERDSPFF. The CDR3 DNA follows: TGCGCCAGCAGCCCCCAGGAGCGGGATTCCCCGTTCTTC.

This clone was observed at least ten times. The V call is TRBV9, the J call TRBJ2-1; the match to TRBD2 covers 8 bases. This CDR3 spans 17 amino acids. From germline, CDR1 is SGDLS and CDR2 YYNGEE. Trimming removed 3 bases from V and 0 bases from J; junction bases left unmatched: 8. The CDR3 reads CASSANSGDTSYNEQFF. For the CDR3, the DNA is TGTGCCAGCAGCGCGAATAGCGGGGATACCTCCTACAATGAGCAGTTCTTC.

The J gene is TRBJ2-7, the V gene TRBV7-2; 8 bases map to TRBD2. CDR1 is SGHTA and CDR2 is FQGNSA in the germline V gene. The CDR3 is 16 residues long. V lost 5 bases and J lost 0; bases outside the gene matches: 9. The CDR3 loop is CASSPLSGGSSYEQYF. The CDR3 nucleotides read TGTGCCAGCAGCCCCTTGAGCGGGGGATCCTCCTACGAGCAGTACTTC.

J is TRBJ2-3 and V is TRBV5-1; the D is unclear. Between the trimmed V and J ends, which lost 4 bases and 1 base, there was a span of 16 bases. This CDR3 spans 16 amino acids. In germline, CDR1 is SGHRS, CDR2 YFSETQ. In DNA, the CDR3 is TGCGCCAGCAGCCACCCCCCGGGTTCGGGCACAGATACGCAGTATTTT. This encodes CASSHPPGSGTDTQYF.

The chain carries TRBV28 and TRBJ1-3; tentative D call: TRBD1 (6 bases). The V end was cut by 5 bases, the J end by 2 bases, with 7 bases between. The length of the CDR3 is 13 residues. Germline lookup yields CDR1 MDHEN and CDR2 SYDVKM. CDR3 protein: CASSGGTGNTIYF. Written as DNA, the CDR3 is TGTGCCAGCAGTGGGGGCACTGGAAACACCATATATTTT.